The source of this TCR beta chain is a study of cytomegalovirus exposure and HLA in healthy donors. Study findings and constraints: According to an earlier analysis, most TCR beta V segments yielded productive rearrangements about 87% or about 30% of the time. One cluster of highly shared sequence variants probably arose as a sequencing artifact. It was in a later analysis that TCR association rates were seen to vary by HLA locus, highest for DRB1 and lowest for HLA-C.

With respect to this clone: What it binds is unknown.

60 Vbeta and 13 Jbeta primers were used in PCR. Clones were read by immunoSEQ multiplex PCR, and TCRdb kept only the in-frame ones, dropping some. The sample includes 150,000 to 200,000 clones, 81% seen only once; the top ten take around 2%. This CDR3 is 13 amino acids long. Germline V CDR1 and CDR2: WNHNN, SYGVQD (reference sequence). Trimming removed 1 base at V and 7 bases at J, with 7 bases between. Material for sequencing was PBMCs. The TCR comes from a man younger than 35 in good health and CMV-seronegative. The chain carries TRBV10-1 and TRBJ2-2; no definite D call. The CDR3 DNA follows: TGCGCCAGCAGTGAGTTAGTGTTCGGGGAGCTGTTTTTT. It specifies CASSELVFGELFF.